This entry is about one TCR beta chain. In this sample, this clonotype turned up a few times. Its antigen specificity is not known. No base qualities exist here, and no much larger clone lies one base off it. A patient counted as having stable Graves' hyperthyroidism if no progression to ophthalmopathy occurred over 18 months of follow-up. The hyperthyroidism patients were between 18 and 65 years old and newly diagnosed, with a disease duration of less than 2 months. Any patient with an uncontrolled infection, another autoimmune disease, pregnancy or lactation was excluded. Clinical symptoms, serum thyroxine and TRAb, thyroid ultrasound, and orbital computed tomography formed the basis for the diagnoses. PBMCs were separated from under 12 ml of fresh peripheral blood using Ficoll-Paque density gradient centrifugation. Trizol reagent was used to extract total RNA, and RNA quality was then checked on an Agilent 2100 Bioanalyzer.

This record comes from a study of T cells in Graves' hyperthyroidism and ophthalmopathy (dated by TCRdb to the late 2010s). Context from the whole study: Peripheral blood was sampled at the time of initial diagnosis, prior to any treatment. After blood sampling, hyperthyroidism patients were treated with methimazole at a starting dose of 30 mg daily, and ophthalmopathy patients were treated with high-dose intravenous methylprednisolone. The approximately 95 discovery patients were divided at random into training and test sets in a 7:3 ratio. The study also compared thyroid tissue and blood T-cell repertoires from 5 to 7 Graves' hyperthyroidism patients. TCR V-J signatures able to tell the groups apart were searched for in a discovery cohort of 90 to 100 patients, of whom under 45 had Graves' ophthalmopathy and around 57 had stable Graves' hyperthyroidism. Whether ophthalmopathy could be predicted prospectively was tested in an independent validation cohort made up of 18 to 20 hyperthyroidism patients plus 17 patients who later progressed to ophthalmopathy. TCR Vbeta CDR3 sequencing of roughly 140 peripheral blood samples (under 45 ophthalmopathy, about 74 hyperthyroidism and roughly 17 progressor patients) is reported in the paper.

Summary of the overall study and its limitations: Blood samples also contained most of the expanded thyroid clonotypes (frequency above 0.001), which suggests that blood repertoires may reflect thyroid immune responses. During validation, the model predicted progression to ophthalmopathy a median of about 6.5 months ahead of onset, with almost 71% sensitivity and 72.22% specificity. No statistical method was used to fix the sample size in advance, and group allocation was not hidden from the investigators. In cross-validation, a model built on a 13 V-J signature told ophthalmopathy apart from stable hyperthyroidism with 87.88% sensitivity and about 81% specificity, and in testing the same model reached 80%/75%.

Deletion took 1 base off V and 7 bases off J, with a span of 10 bases between the germline ends. The CDR3 covers 13 residues, taking in both the cysteine and the phenylalanine. The kept DNA is CDR3 alone, 39 bases in frame from the first base. Looking up the germline V gene yields CDR1 SGHAT and CDR2 FQNNGV. TCR beta CDR3 regions were amplified from RNA transcripts. For the first round of RT-PCR on the TCR CDR3, the HTBI primer set was used together with the Qiagen OneStep RT-PCR kit. The libraries were constructed in a second round of multiplex PCR and then size-selected and purified. Sequencing of the libraries was done on an Illumina HiSeq2000 using paired-end 100 bp reads. The study's own analysis went as follows. SOAPnuke was used to process the raw data, throwing out any read that contained adapters or uncalled bases, had a mean Phred below 15, or lacked an exact constant-primer or identifier match. COPE v1.2.5 was used to merge the high-quality paired reads, and each unique nucleotide sequence was defined as a clonotype. MiTCR v1.1 was used to align the clonotypes against IMGT TRBV, TRBD and TRBJ reference segments. The analysis included only V-J combinations with a frequency above 0.0001, which together covered approximately 99% of the repertoires. The TCS score was defined as F50 (clonal expansion) divided by E x V (chaos), with BLOSUM62-based TCRdist calculated between CDR3 peptides within each V-J. Welch's t-statistics and random forest reduced around 520 V-J features to some 14, which were used in a naive Bayes classifier (R e1071). The public sequencing data were trimmed at Q25 with fastp and processed into clonotypes with MiXCR by TCRdb, which kept only in-frame beta chains. Every CDR3 protein is listed once, alongside the most common genes and DNA of its rows. These V and J calls derive from TCRdb rather than the authors' analysis. The sample table holds 500,000 to 700,000 distinct CDR3 sequences, of which over 15% were seen once. The top ten hold around 19% of the sample.

The receptor comes from a woman aged 18-29 years with Graves' hyperthyroidism. The sample comprised blood. The V and J segments used are TRBV11-2 and TRBJ1-2, with the identity of the D gene unclear. The DNA sequence is TGTGCCAGCAGCTTAGCCAGGATTATTGGCTACACCTTC. The encoded protein is CASSLARIIGYTF. When the CDR3 is completed using the reference TRBV11-2 and TRBJ1-2 genes on either side, the full variable domain is EAGVAQSPRYKIIEKRQSVAFWCNPISGHATLYWYQQILGQGPKLLIQFQNNGVVDDSQLPKDRFSAERLKGVDSTLKIQPAKLEDSAVYLCASSLARIIGYTFGSGTRLTVV.